These 24 T cell receptor beta chains share one sample of origin, sequenced in a study of blood T cell repertoires in COVID-19. Generated by immunoSEQ multiplex PCR, the TCRdb table keeps only in-frame clones and is missing some. The profile covers 200,000 to 250,000 clones, with over 80% appearing a single time and around 3.6% taken by the ten largest. The specimen was PBMCs or T cells enriched from blood (not recorded which). The receptors originated from a woman in her 30s who had been exposed to COVID-19.

The V and J genes are TRBV6-5 and TRBJ2-1; the D gene is possibly TRBD2 (6 bases). V lost 5 bases and J lost 6, with 11 bases in between. This CDR3 has 13 amino acids. Germline CDR1 reads MNHEY; CDR2 reads SVGAGI. The CDR3 DNA is TGTGCCAGCAGTCGGGGGACCCCCAATGAGCAGTTCTTC. Encoded protein: CASSRGTPNEQFF.

This chain uses TRBV6-5 with TRBJ2-3; 12 positions match TRBD1. Germline trimming cut 6 bases from V and 4 bases from J; bases unmatched to any gene: 5. Looked up from germline, CDR1 is MNHEY and CDR2 is SVGAGI. This CDR3 region has 15 residues. The CDR3 region has the DNA TGTGCCAGCAGAACCGGGACAGGGGGCGCAGATACGCAGTATTTT. It specifies CASRTGTGGADTQYF.

This clone has only one observation. V usage is TRBV5-6 and J usage is TRBJ1-2; TRBD1 aligns across 9 bases. The CDR3 extends over 17 amino acids. With V trimmed by 3 bases and J by 8 bases, 17 bases remained unmatched. CDR1 is SGHDT and CDR2 is YYEEEE in the germline V gene. In DNA form, the CDR3 reads TGTGCCAGCAGCTCACCTACCGGGACAGGGTCCTCGTGGGGCTACACCTTC. Translation: CASSSPTGTGSSWGYTF.

The CDR3 here is CASSESRQPQYF. Here the CDR3 DNA reads TGCGCCAGCAGTGAGTCGAGACAACCTCAGTACTTC. The V and J genes are TRBV10-1 and TRBJ2-5; D gene ambiguous. The germline V gene has CDR1 WNHNN and CDR2 SYGVQD (reference sequence). This CDR3 spans 12 amino acids. V gave up 0 bases and J gave up 11 bases, with 10 bases separating them.

V is TRBV2 and J is TRBJ1-5, with a weak D call TRBD1 (5 bases). Germline CDR1 SNHLY, CDR2 FYNNEI. The V gene lost 6 bases and the J gene lost 1 base, with 10 bases spanning the gap. This CDR3 has 14 amino acids. The CDR3 DNA follows: TGTGCCAGCAGGGGGGAGGGGAGCAATCAGCCCCAGCATTTT. It specifies CASRGEGSNQPQHF. The full variable domain, with the rest looked up from reference TRBV2 and TRBJ1-5, is EPEVTQTPSHQVTQMGQEVILRCVPISNHLYFYWYRQILGQKVEFLVSFYNNEISEKSEIFDDQFSVERPDGSNFTLKIRSTKLEDSAMYFCASRGEGSNQPQHFGDGTRLSIL.

The V gene is TRBV19, the J gene TRBJ1-6, with a possible D match to TRBD1 (6 bases). V was pared by 4 bases and J by 6 bases, with 16 bases between. CDR3 length equals 16 residues. Per the germline V gene, CDR1 is LNHDA and CDR2 is SQIVND (reference sequence). As DNA, the CDR3 is TGTGCCAGTAGTACCGGAAGGACAGTTTTTAATTCACCCCTCCACTTT. Translation gives CASSTGRTVFNSPLHF.

V gene TRBV25-1 combines with J gene TRBJ2-3, with D unresolved. With 4 bases removed from V and 0 bases from J, the gap between germline ends came to 8 bases. The CDR3 has 14 amino acids. CDR1 and CDR2 (germline): MGHDK, SYGVNS. The DNA of the CDR3 is TGTGCCAGCAGTGGGCATACGAGCACAGATACGCAGTATTTT. It specifies CASSGHTSTDTQYF.

The chain employs TRBV3-1 (or the pseudogene TRBV3-2) and TRBJ2-1, with 8 positions matching TRBD2. There are 16 residues in the CDR3. With V trimmed by 0 bases and J by 6 bases, 7 bases remained unmatched. Germline values: CDR1 LGHDT, CDR2 YNNKEL (reference sequence). The CDR3 protein is CASSQDPGTRVNEQFF. CDR3 DNA sequence: TGTGCCAGCAGCCAAGATCCCGGGACTAGGGTCAATGAGCAGTTCTTC.

This clone was seen a single time. The chain uses TRBV3-1 (or the pseudogene TRBV3-2) and TRBJ1-3, with TRBD1 identical over 8 bases. The V segment lost 3 bases and the J segment 4 bases; nucleotides outside the gene matches: 11. Germline V gives CDR1 LGHDT, CDR2 YNNKEL (reference sequence). The CDR3 has 17 amino acids. In nucleotides, the CDR3 is TGTGCCAGCAGCCACCGACAGGGGCTCGGTTCGGGAAACACCATATATTTT. It codes for CASSHRQGLGSGNTIYF.

V and J are TRBV5-1 and TRBJ2-5; TRBD2 agrees at 11 bases. The CDR3 totals 14 residues. J lost 5 bases, V lost 4 bases, and 4 bases had no gene match. Per germline, CDR1 SGHRS and CDR2 YFSETQ. CDR3 amino acids: CASSLTSGTETQYF. CDR3 DNA: TGCGCCAGCAGCCTGACTAGCGGGACGGAGACCCAGTACTTC.

The chain uses TRBV19 and TRBJ2-5; 8 nucleotides align to TRBD2. Germline CDR1 reads LNHDA; CDR2 reads SQIVND (reference sequence). CDR3 length equals 15 residues. Trimming removed 3 bases from V and 5 bases from J; junction bases left unmatched: 8. This CDR3 is CASSIPSGSLETQYF. CDR3 DNA: TGTGCCAGTAGTATCCCCAGCGGGAGTCTTGAGACCCAGTACTTC.

The chain links TRBV27 to TRBJ2-7; 7 nucleotides align to TRBD2. V was clipped by 4 bases and J by 3 bases; unmatched bases: 18. The germline V gene encodes CDR1 MNHEY and CDR2 SMNVEV (reference sequence). The CDR3 length is 18 residues. The CDR3 coding sequence is TGTGCCAGCAGTTCGGACGTACTACCTAGGGTAGCGGGCTACGAGCAGTACTTC. Translating it yields CASSSDVLPRVAGYEQYF.

This chain connects TRBV12-3 or TRBV12-4 to TRBJ1-2; D ambiguous. The CDR3 is 13 amino acids. Trimming pared 4 bases from V and 5 bases from J, leaving 11 bases between. DNA for the CDR3: TGTGCCAGCAGTTCCGGGATCCCGTATGGCTACACCTTC. Its protein is CASSSGIPYGYTF.

The chain combines TRBV4-1 with TRBJ2-7; D uncertain. The CDR3 runs to 14 residues. The germline CDR1 and CDR2 sequences are MGHRA and YSYEKL. Deletions cut 1 base from V and 0 bases from J, with 7 bases between. The CDR3 is CASSQGLSSYEQYF. The CDR3 DNA sequence: TGCGCCAGCAGCCAAGGACTGAGCTCCTACGAGCAGTACTTC.

The rearrangement links TRBV27 to TRBJ2-7; the match to TRBD2 covers 11 bases. V was clipped by 4 bases and J by 2 bases; unmatched bases: 7. CDR1 is MNHEY and CDR2 is SMNVEV in the germline V gene (reference sequence). The CDR3 has 16 amino acids. CDR3 DNA: TGTGCCAGCAGTTCGGTTTCTAGCGGGAGGCCCTACGAGCAGTACTTC. Amino acids: CASSSVSSGRPYEQYF.

The chain carries TRBV28 and TRBJ2-1; TRBD2 matches 12 bases. The CDR3 is made up of 15 amino acids. The germline CDR1 and CDR2 sequences are MDHEN and SYDVKM. Trimming cost V 6 bases and J 6 bases; bases outside gene matches: 6. The CDR3 protein is CASSLTSGRINEQFF. The CDR3 DNA sequence: TGTGCCAGCAGCCTTACTAGCGGGAGGATCAATGAGCAGTTCTTC. Together with reference TRBV28 and TRBJ2-1, the CDR3 gives the full variable domain: DVKVTQSSRYLVKRTGEKVFLECVQDMDHENMFWYRQDPGLGLRLIYFSYDVKMKEKGDIPEGYSVSREKKERFSLILESASTNQTSMYLCASSLTSGRINEQFFGPGTRLTVL.

The V call is TRBV18, the J call TRBJ2-5; 14 bases agree with TRBD2. CDR3 length: 19 residues. Looked up from germline, CDR1 is KGHSH and CDR2 is LQKENI. Trimming cost V 3 bases and J 1 base; bases outside gene matches: 10. The CDR3 nucleotides read TGTGCCAGCTCACCCCTTCCGGGACTAGCGGGAGCACCCCAAGAGACCCAGTACTTC. This encodes CASSPLPGLAGAPQETQYF.

This rearrangement joins TRBV6-1 to TRBJ2-7; D perhaps matches TRBD2 (5 bases). This CDR3 spans 15 amino acids. Germline-derived CDR1 and CDR2 are MNHNS and SASEGT. Trimming shortened V by 0 bases and J by 4 bases, and 13 bases separated the two germline ends. CDR3 region: CASSEATRSGYEQYF. DNA of the CDR3: TGTGCCAGCAGTGAAGCAACTAGGTCGGGGTACGAGCAGTACTTC.

The chain employs TRBV7-9 and TRBJ2-2; 12 nucleotides match TRBD2. V gave up 4 bases and J gave up 3 bases; unmatched junction bases: 0. The CDR3 has 15 residues. From germline, CDR1 is SEHNR and CDR2 FQNEAQ (reference sequence). The CDR3 region has the DNA TGTGCCAGCAGCTCTAGCGGGAGGGACACCGGGGAGCTGTTTTTT. It specifies CASSSSGRDTGELFF.

V usage is TRBV2 and J usage is TRBJ1-2; tentative D call: TRBD1 (6 bases). Germline V gene lookup returns CDR1 SNHLY and CDR2 FYNNEI. This CDR3 is 12 amino acids long. The V end lost 7 bases, the J end lost 8 bases, and 14 bases lay between the germline ends. The CDR3 region has the DNA TGTGCCAGCACCCGGGACATAGCGGGCTACACCTTC. Residues: CASTRDIAGYTF.

This clone was counted between two and nine times. The germline gene is not matched at one end of the junction; a read error may be the cause. The chain is built from TRBV2 and TRBJ2-7; tentatively, D is TRBD2 (6 bases). The CDR3 length is 12 residues. Germline V lookup: CDR1 SNHLY, CDR2 FYNNEI. The CDR3 DNA reads TGTGCCAGCAGTCACGGCCTAGCGAGCTCCTCCTTC. Translation gives CASSHGLASSSF.

The chain is built from TRBV5-1 and TRBJ1-1, with D perhaps TRBD1 (5 bases). This CDR3 comprises 14 residues. V was shortened by 9 bases and J by 6 bases, with 21 bases between the two germline ends. The germline CDR1 and CDR2 sequences are SGHRS and YFSETQ. This chain's CDR3 is CATEPLDSSSEAFF. CDR3 sequence (DNA): TGCGCCACCGAACCTTTAGACAGTTCCTCTGAAGCTTTCTTT.

The V and J genes are TRBV30 and TRBJ1-2, with unresolved D. CDR1 is GTSNPN, CDR2 SVGIG, per germline (reference sequence). V was clipped by 0 bases and J by 6 bases, with 11 bases between them. The CDR3 consists of 13 residues. For the CDR3, the DNA is TGTGCCTGGAGTGTAGGTGGAGCGGATGGCTACACCTTC. This codes for CAWSVGGADGYTF.

The rearrangement links TRBV7-9 to TRBJ1-1; 11 positions match TRBD1. CDR3 size: 18 residues. With 4 bases clipped from V and 1 base from J, the junction kept 11 bases outside the gene matches. Germline CDR1 reads SEHNR; CDR2 reads FQNEAQ (reference sequence). The CDR3 spells CASSSPQGTGGRNTEAFF. CDR3 coding DNA: TGTGCCAGCAGCTCCCCTCAGGGGACAGGGGGGAGGAACACTGAAGCTTTCTTT.